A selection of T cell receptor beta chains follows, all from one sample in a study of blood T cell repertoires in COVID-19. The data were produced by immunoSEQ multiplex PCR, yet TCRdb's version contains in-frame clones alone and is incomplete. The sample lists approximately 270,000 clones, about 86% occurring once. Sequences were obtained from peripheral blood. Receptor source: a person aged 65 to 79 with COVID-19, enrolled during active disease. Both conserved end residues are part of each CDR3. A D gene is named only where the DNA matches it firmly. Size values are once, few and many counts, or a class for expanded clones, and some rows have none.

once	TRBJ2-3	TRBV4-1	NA	CASSQGHPGVGRFSTDTQYF	TGCGCCAGCAGCCAAGGACACCCTGGGGTCGGGAGATTTAGCACAGATACGCAGTATTTT
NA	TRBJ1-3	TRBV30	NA	CALTGGAGDTIYF	TGTGCCCTAACAGGCGGGGCTGGTGACACCATATATTTT
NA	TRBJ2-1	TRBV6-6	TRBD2	CASSPLRGQLAGGHEQFF	TGTGCCAGCAGTCCTCTCAGGGGGCAGCTAGCGGGAGGGCATGAGCAGTTCTTC
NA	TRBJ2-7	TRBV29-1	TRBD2	CSVLTSGTYEQYF	TGCAGCGTTTTAACTAGCGGGACCTACGAGCAGTACTTC
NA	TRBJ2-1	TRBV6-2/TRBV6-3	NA	CASSYIREYNEQFF	TGTGCCAGCAGTTATATTCGAGAATACAATGAGCAGTTCTTC
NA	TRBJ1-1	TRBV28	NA	CASSSSGTEAFF	TGTGCCAGCAGTTCGTCGGGGACTGAAGCTTTCTTT
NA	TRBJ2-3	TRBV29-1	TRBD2	CSLAGSSTDTQYF	TGCAGCCTAGCGGGATCAAGCACAGATACGCAGTATTTT
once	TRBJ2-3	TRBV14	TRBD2	CASSLGLAGHTDTQYF	TGTGCCAGCAGCCTGGGACTAGCGGGGCACACAGATACGCAGTATTTT
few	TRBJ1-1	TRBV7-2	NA	CASSLVSGSDEAFF	TGTGCCAGCAGCTTAGTGTCTGGTAGCGATGAAGCTTTCTTT
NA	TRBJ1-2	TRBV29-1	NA	CSVAGDNYGYTF	TGCAGCGTTGCCGGGGATAACTATGGCTACACCTTC
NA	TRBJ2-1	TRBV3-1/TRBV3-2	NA	CASSQDKSTEIYNEQFF	TGTGCCAGCAGCCAAGATAAGTCGACGGAGATATACAATGAGCAGTTCTTC
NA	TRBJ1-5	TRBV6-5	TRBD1	CASSRSGTGRQPQHF	TGTGCCAGCAGTAGGAGCGGGACAGGGCGTCAGCCCCAGCATTTT
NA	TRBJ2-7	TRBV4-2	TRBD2	CASSRSSGRLGNEQYF	TGTGCCAGCAGCAGAAGTAGCGGGAGGCTGGGTAACGAGCAGTACTTC
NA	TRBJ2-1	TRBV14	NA	CASSPLFGGGGEQFF	TGTGCCAGCAGCCCCCTTTTTGGTGGGGGCGGTGAGCAGTTCTTC
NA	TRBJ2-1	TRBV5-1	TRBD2	CASSPDGGVNEQFF	TGCGCCAGCAGCCCCGACGGGGGGGTCAATGAGCAGTTCTTC
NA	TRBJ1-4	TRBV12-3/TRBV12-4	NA	CASSLQGKLFF	TGTGCCAGCAGTTTACAGGGGAAACTGTTTTTT
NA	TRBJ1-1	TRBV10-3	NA	CAISRETEAFF	TGTGCCATCAGTCGGGAAACTGAAGCTTTCTTT
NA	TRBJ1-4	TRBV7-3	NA	CASSLTGTSNEKLFF	TGTGCCAGCAGCCTAACCGGGACAAGTAATGAAAAACTGTTTTTT
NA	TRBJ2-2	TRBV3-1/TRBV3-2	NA	CASSQVWSSVNTGELFF	TGTGCCAGCAGCCAAGTTTGGTCTAGCGTGAACACCGGGGAGCTGTTTTTT
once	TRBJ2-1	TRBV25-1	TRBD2	CASSPAGLAGGREQFF	TGTGCCAGCAGTCCCGCAGGACTAGCGGGGGGGCGTGAGCAGTTCTTC
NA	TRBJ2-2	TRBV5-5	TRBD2	CASSPNWERGDTGELFF	TGTGCCAGCAGCCCTAATTGGGAGCGGGGGGACACCGGGGAGCTGTTTTTT
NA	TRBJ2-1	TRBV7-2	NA	CASEGTFTYNEQFF	TGTGCCAGCGAAGGGACTTTCACCTACAATGAGCAGTTCTTC
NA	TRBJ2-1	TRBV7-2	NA	CASSLVSETTYNEQFF	TGTGCCAGCAGCTTAGTTAGCGAGACTACGTACAATGAGCAGTTCTTC
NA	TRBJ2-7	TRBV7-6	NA	CASSQNPMRGEQYF	TGTGCCAGCAGCCAGAACCCCATGCGAGGCGAGCAGTACTTC
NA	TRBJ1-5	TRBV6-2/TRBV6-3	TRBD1	CASSSGQGLIGHQPQHF	TGTGCCAGCAGTTCTGGACAGGGGCTGATTGGGCATCAGCCCCAGCATTTT
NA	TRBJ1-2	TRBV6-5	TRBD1	CASSYRGQGNYGYTF	TGTGCCAGCAGTTACCGGGGACAGGGCAACTATGGCTACACCTTC
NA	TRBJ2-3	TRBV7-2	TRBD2	CASSLLVLAGDTQYF	TGTGCCAGCAGCTTATTGGTGCTAGCGGGGGATACGCAGTATTTT
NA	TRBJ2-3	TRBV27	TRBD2	CASGTSGRASTDTQYF	TGTGCCTCCGGGACTAGCGGGAGGGCTAGCACAGATACGCAGTATTTT
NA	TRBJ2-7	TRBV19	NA	CASSTAVTYEQYF	TGTGCCAGTAGTACGGCGGTAACCTACGAGCAGTACTTC
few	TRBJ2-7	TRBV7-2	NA	CASSSTAASYEQYF	TGTGCCAGCAGCTCCACTGCGGCCAGCTACGAGCAGTACTTC
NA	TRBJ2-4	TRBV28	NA	CASSLGENIQYF	TGTGCCAGCAGTTTGGGAGAAAACATTCAGTACTTC
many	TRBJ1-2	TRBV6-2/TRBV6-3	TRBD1	CASSDRGYGYTF	TGTGCCAGCAGTGACAGGGGCTATGGCTACACCTTC